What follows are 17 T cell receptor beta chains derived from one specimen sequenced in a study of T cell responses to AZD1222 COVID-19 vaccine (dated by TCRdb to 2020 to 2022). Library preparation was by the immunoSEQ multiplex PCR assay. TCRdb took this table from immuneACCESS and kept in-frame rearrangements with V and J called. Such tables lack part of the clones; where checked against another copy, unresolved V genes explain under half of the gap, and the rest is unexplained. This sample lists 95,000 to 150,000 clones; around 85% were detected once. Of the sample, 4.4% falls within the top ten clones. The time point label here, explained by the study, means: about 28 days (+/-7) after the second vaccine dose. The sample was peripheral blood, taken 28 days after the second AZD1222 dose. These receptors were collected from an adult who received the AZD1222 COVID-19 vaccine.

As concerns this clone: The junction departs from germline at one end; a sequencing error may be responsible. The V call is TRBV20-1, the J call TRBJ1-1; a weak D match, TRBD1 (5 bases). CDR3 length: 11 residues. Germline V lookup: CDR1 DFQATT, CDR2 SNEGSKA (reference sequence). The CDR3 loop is CSARTDTEAFF. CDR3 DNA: TGCAGTGCAAGAACGGACACGGAAGCTTTCTTT.

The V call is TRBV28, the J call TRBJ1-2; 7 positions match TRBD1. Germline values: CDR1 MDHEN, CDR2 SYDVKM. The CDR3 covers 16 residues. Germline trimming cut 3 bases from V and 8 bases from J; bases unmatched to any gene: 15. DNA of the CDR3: TGTGCCAGCAGTTTGGACCAGACAGGGACAATCCAGGGCTACACCTTC. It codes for CASSLDQTGTIQGYTF.

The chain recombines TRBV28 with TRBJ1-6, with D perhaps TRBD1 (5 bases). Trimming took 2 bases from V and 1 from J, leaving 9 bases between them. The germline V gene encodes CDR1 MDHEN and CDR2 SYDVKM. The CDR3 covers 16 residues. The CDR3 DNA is TGTGCCAGCAGTTTAGGGGGGGGTTCCTATAATTCACCCCTCCACTTT. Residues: CASSLGGGSYNSPLHF.

This CDR3 reads CASRTVYGGLETQYF. The CDR3 DNA is TGTGCCAGCAGAACCGTCTATGGGGGGCTAGAGACCCAGTACTTC. The chain has TRBV7-2 and TRBJ2-5; the D gene could be TRBD1 or TRBD2 (6 bases each). Looked up from germline, CDR1 is SGHTA and CDR2 is FQGNSA. The CDR3 has 15 amino acids. V lost 6 bases and J 4 bases, leaving 18 bases between the germline ends.

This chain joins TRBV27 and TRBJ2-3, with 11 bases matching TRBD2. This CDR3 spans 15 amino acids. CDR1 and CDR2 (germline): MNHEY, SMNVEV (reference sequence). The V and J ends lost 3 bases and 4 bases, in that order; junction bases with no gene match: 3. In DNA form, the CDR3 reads TGTGCCAGCAGTTTTACTAGCGGGGGCCCAGATACGCAGTATTTT. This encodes CASSFTSGGPDTQYF.

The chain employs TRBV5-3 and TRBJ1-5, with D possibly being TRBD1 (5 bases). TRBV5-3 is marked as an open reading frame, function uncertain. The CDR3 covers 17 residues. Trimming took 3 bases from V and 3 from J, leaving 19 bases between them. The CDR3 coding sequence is TGTGCCAGAAGCTATGGGACCGGACCACTAATCAATCAGCCCCAGCATTTT. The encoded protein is CARSYGTGPLINQPQHF.

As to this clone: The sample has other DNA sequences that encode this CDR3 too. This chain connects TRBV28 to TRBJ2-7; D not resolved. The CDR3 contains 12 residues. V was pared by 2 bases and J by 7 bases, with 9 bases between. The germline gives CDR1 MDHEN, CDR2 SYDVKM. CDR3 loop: CASSLNSVEQYF. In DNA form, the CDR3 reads TGTGCCAGCAGTTTAAACAGCGTGGAGCAGTACTTC.

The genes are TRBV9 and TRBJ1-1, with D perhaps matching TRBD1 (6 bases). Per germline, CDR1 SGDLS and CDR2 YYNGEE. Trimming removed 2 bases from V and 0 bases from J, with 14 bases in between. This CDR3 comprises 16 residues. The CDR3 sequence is CASSVGQGNLNTEAFF. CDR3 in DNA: TGTGCCAGCAGCGTGGGGCAGGGGAATCTGAACACTGAAGCTTTCTTT.

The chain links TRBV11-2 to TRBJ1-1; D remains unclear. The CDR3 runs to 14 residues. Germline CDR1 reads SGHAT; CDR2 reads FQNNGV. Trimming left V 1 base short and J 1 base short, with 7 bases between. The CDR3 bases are TGTGCCAGCAGCTTAGTGTACTGGAACACTGAAGCTTTCTTT. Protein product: CASSLVYWNTEAFF.

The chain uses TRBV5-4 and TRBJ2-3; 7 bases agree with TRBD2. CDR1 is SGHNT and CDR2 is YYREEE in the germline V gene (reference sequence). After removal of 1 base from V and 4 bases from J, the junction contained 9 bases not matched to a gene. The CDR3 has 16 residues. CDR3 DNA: TGTGCCAGCAGCTTGTTAGGCGGGGGATCCGCAGATACGCAGTATTTT. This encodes CASSLLGGGSADTQYF.

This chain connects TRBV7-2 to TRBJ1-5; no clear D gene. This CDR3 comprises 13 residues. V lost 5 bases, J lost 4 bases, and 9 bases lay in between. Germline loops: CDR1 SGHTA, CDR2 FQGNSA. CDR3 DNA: TGTGCCAGCAGCCAAAGCGGAAATCAGCCCCAGCATTTT. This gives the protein CASSQSGNQPQHF.

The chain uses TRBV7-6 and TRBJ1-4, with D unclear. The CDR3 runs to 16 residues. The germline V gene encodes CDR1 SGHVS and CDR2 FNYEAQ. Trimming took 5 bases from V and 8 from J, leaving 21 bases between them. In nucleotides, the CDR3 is TGTGCCAGCAGCCGCGCGGGCACTGCGCGAACAGAAAAACTGTTTTTT. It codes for CASSRAGTARTEKLFF.

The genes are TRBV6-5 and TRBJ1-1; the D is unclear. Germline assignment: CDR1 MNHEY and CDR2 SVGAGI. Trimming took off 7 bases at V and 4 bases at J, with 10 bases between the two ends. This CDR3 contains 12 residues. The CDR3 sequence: CASTSGSTEAFF. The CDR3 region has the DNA TGTGCCAGCACTTCCGGGTCCACTGAAGCTTTCTTT.

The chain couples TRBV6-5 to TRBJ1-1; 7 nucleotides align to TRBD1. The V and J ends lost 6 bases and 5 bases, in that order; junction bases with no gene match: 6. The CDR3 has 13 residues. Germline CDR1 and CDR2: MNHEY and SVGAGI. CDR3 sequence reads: CASSRQGWTEAFF. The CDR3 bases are TGTGCCAGCAGCCGACAGGGATGGACTGAAGCTTTCTTT.

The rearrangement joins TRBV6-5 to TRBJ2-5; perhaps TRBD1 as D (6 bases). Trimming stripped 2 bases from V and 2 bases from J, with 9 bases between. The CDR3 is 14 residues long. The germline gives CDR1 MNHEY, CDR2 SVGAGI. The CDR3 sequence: CASSYTGTQETQYF. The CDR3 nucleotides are TGTGCCAGCAGTTACACCGGGACACAAGAGACCCAGTACTTC.

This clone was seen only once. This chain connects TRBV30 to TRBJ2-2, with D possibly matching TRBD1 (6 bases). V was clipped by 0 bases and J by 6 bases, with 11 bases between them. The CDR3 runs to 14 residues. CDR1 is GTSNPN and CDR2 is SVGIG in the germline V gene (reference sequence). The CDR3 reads CAWSVQGSAGELFF. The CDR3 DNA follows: TGTGCCTGGAGTGTACAGGGCTCCGCCGGGGAGCTGTTTTTT.

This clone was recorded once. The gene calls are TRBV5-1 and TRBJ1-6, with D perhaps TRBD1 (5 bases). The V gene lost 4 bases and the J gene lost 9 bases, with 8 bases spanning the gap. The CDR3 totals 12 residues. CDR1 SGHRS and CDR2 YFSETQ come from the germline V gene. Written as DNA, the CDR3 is TGCGCCAGCAGCCCCACAGGTTCACCCCTCCACTTT. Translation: CASSPTGSPLHF. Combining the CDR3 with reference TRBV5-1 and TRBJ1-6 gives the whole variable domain KAGVTQTPRYLIKTRGQQVTLSCSPISGHRSVSWYQQTPGQGLQFLFEYFSETQRNKGNFPGRFSGRQFSNSRSEMNVSTLELGDSALYLCASSPTGSPLHFGNGTRLTVT.